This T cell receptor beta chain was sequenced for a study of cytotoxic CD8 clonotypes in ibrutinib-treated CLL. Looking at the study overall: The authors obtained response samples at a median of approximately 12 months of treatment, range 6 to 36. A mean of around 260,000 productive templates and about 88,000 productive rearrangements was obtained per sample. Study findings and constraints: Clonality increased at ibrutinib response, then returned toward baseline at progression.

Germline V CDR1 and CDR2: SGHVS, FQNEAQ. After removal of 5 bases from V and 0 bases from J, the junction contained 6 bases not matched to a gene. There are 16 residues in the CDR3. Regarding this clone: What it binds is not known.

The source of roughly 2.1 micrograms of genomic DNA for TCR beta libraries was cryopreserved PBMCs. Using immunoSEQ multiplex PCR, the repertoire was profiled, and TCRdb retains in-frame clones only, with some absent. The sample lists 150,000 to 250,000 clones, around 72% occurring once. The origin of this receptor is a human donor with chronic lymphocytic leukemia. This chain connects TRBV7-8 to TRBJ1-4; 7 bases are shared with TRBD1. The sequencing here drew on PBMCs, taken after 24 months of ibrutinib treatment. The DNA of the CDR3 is TGTGCCAGCAGCAGAAACAGGGGTGCAACTAATGAAAAACTGTTTTTT. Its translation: CASSRNRGATNEKLFF.